Following are 29 T cell receptor beta chains from one sample sequenced in a study of Ad26.COV2.S vaccination and SARS-CoV-2 variants. The repertoire was sequenced with immunoSEQ multiplex PCR; TCRdb's copy has only in-frame clones and lacks some. Of about 370,000 clones in the sample, over 75% are singletons; the top ten hold approximately 1.9%. Treatment here: around 19 received Ad26.COV2.S at low or high dose, single or two shots; roughly five received placebo; per-sample allocation not given. Day 63 after the first injection of vaccine or placebo was the sampling time. This sample comprised peripheral blood, obtained in a trial of Ad26.COV2.S vaccine versus placebo. The receptors were gathered from a person aged 18 to 59 who received the Ad26.COV2.S COVID-19 vaccine or a placebo.

The J gene is TRBJ1-5, the V gene TRBV6-2 or TRBV6-3; possible D gene TRBD1, 5 bases. Trimming left V 5 bases short and J 11 bases short, with 19 bases between. The CDR3 extends over 14 amino acids. The germline V gene has CDR1 MNHEY and CDR2 SVGEGT. The CDR3 loop is CASSAGRGGMAQHF. The CDR3 bases are TGTGCCAGCAGTGCAGGCCGTGGGGGGATGGCCCAGCATTTT.

A note on this clone: The identical CDR3 is also encoded by other nucleotide sequences in the sample. The chain is built from TRBV28 and TRBJ1-2, with unresolved D. The CDR3 consists of 12 residues. V lost 4 bases, J lost 4 bases, and 7 bases lay in between. CDR1 and CDR2 from the germline V gene are MDHEN and SYDVKM. CDR3 amino acids: CASSYGSYGYTF. Written as DNA, the CDR3 is TGTGCCAGCAGTTACGGGTCCTATGGCTACACCTTC.

This clone was counted once. The chain joins TRBV7-2 to TRBJ1-1; unclear D gene. The V gene's germline CDR1 is SGHTA and CDR2 FQGNSA. V was trimmed by 4 bases and J by 4 bases, leaving 10 bases between them. This CDR3 comprises 13 residues. CDR3 sequence (DNA): TGTGCCAGCAGCTCCAACGCTGGCACTGAAGCTTTCTTT. It translates to CASSSNAGTEAFF.

V is TRBV6-1 and J is TRBJ2-1; D call uncertain. The CDR3 covers 13 residues. V was clipped by 3 bases and J by 16 bases, with 19 bases between them. Germline assignment: CDR1 MNHNS and CDR2 SASEGT. The CDR3 nucleotides read TGTGCCAGCAGTGACCAGCGTGGCACAAGTTCCTTCTTC. Translated: CASSDQRGTSSFF.

This clone has a handful of counts. The chain carries TRBV30 and TRBJ1-6, with a tentative D call TRBD1 (5 bases). The CDR3 is made up of 15 amino acids. V was clipped by 0 bases and J by 10 bases, with 16 bases between them. CDR1 is GTSNPN, CDR2 SVGIG, per germline (reference sequence). CDR3 loop: CAWSVGTGRASPLHF. In DNA, the CDR3 is TGTGCCTGGAGTGTAGGGACGGGAAGGGCGTCACCCCTCCACTTT.

The sample holds one count of this clone. The chain links TRBV5-1 to TRBJ2-3; D may be TRBD2 (6 bases). Germline V lookup: CDR1 SGHRS, CDR2 YFSETQ. The CDR3 totals 16 residues. Trimming cost V 4 bases and J 0 bases, with 15 bases left between them. CDR3 residues: CASSLQRASSTDTQYF. CDR3 in DNA: TGCGCCAGCAGCCTACAGCGGGCTTCTAGCACAGATACGCAGTATTTT.

J is TRBJ2-5 and V is TRBV27, with 7 bases that match TRBD1. Germline V lookup: CDR1 MNHEY, CDR2 SMNVEV (reference sequence). The CDR3 is 16 residues long. Losses at the gene ends were 5 bases for V and 3 bases for J; bases not matched to a gene: 12. The CDR3 region is CASSPSDRYWEETQYF. CDR3 sequence (DNA): TGTGCCAGCAGTCCATCGGACAGGTATTGGGAAGAGACCCAGTACTTC.

This chain connects TRBV6-2 or TRBV6-3 to TRBJ1-4, with D maybe TRBD1 (5 bases). In germline, CDR1 is MNHEY, CDR2 SVGEGT. The CDR3 length is 15 residues. Trimming left V 5 bases short and J 0 bases short, with 10 bases between. Here the CDR3 reads CASSASGATNEKLFF. The DNA of the CDR3 is TGTGCCAGCAGTGCCTCGGGGGCAACTAATGAAAAACTGTTTTTT.

This clone has a single count. The chain links TRBV6-1 to TRBJ1-2; D remains ambiguous. This CDR3 region has 12 residues. The V end was cut by 3 bases, the J end by 10 bases, with 12 bases between. Germline loops: CDR1 MNHNS, CDR2 SASEGT. The CDR3 region has the DNA TGTGCCAGCAGTGAGACCCGACATTCCTACACCTTC. It specifies CASSETRHSYTF.

The chain has TRBV29-1 and TRBJ2-3; 12 bases fit TRBD1. This CDR3 spans 15 amino acids. Germline-derived CDR1 and CDR2 are SQVTM and ANQGSEA. V gave up 5 bases and J gave up 6 bases; unmatched junction bases: 9. The chain's CDR3 is CSVKGWDRGQDTQYF. The CDR3 DNA follows: TGCAGCGTTAAAGGGTGGGACAGGGGGCAGGATACGCAGTATTTT.

The V gene is TRBV7-8, the J gene TRBJ2-7; TRBD2 matches at 7 bases. V was clipped by 0 bases and J by 3 bases; unmatched bases: 11. CDR1 and CDR2 (germline): SGHVS, FQNEAQ. This CDR3 region has 17 residues. CDR3 DNA sequence: TGTGCCAGCAGCTTAGCAGGGCCGCGGGGGTATGACTACGAGCAGTACTTC. Its translation is CASSLAGPRGYDYEQYF.

The CDR3 spells CASRGQGSLPQHF. The CDR3 DNA follows: TGTGCCAGCAGGGGACAGGGTTCTTTACCCCAGCATTTT. This rearrangement joins TRBV28 to TRBJ1-5, with 9 bases matching TRBD1. CDR1 and CDR2 from the germline V gene are MDHEN and SYDVKM. This CDR3 is built from 13 residues. Trimming cost V 6 bases and J 10 bases; bases outside gene matches: 7.

V is TRBV28 and J is TRBJ2-2, with 7 bases identical to TRBD1. Trimming removed 3 bases from V and 1 base from J; junction bases left unmatched: 5. The CDR3 contains 16 residues. Germline V gene data show CDR1 as MDHEN and CDR2 as SYDVKM. The CDR3 coding sequence is TGTGCCAGCAGTTTTAGGACAGGTGTGAACACCGGGGAGCTGTTTTTT. The encoded protein is CASSFRTGVNTGELFF.

This clone has a handful of counts. V and J are TRBV18 and TRBJ1-5; 11 nucleotides line up with TRBD1. The CDR3 is 16 amino acids. V was clipped by 3 bases and J by 0 bases; unmatched bases: 1. The germline V gene encodes CDR1 KGHSH and CDR2 LQKENI. CDR3: CASSPGTGGSNQPQHF. CDR3 sequence (DNA): TGTGCCAGCTCACCCGGGACAGGGGGTAGCAATCAGCCCCAGCATTTT.

The chain is built from TRBV29-1 and TRBJ2-5, with TRBD2 as a possible D gene (6 bases). Trimming cost V 6 bases and J 5 bases, with 13 bases left between them. This CDR3 region has 12 residues. CDR1 and CDR2 (germline): SQVTM, ANQGSEA. The CDR3 DNA reads as TGCAGCGTCGGGCCGGCGGGGGAGACCCAGTACTTC. Protein product: CSVGPAGETQYF.

The chain carries TRBV5-1 and TRBJ1-1, with D uncertain. V lost 1 base and J lost 4, with 11 bases in between. CDR1 and CDR2 (germline): SGHRS, YFSETQ. The CDR3 is 14 residues long. This CDR3 is CASSLWAQGTEAFF. The CDR3 DNA is TGCGCCAGCAGCTTGTGGGCCCAAGGCACTGAAGCTTTCTTT. Full variable domain (remainder filled in from reference TRBV5-1 and TRBJ1-1): KAGVTQTPRYLIKTRGQQVTLSCSPISGHRSVSWYQQTPGQGLQFLFEYFSETQRNKGNFPGRFSGRQFSNSRSEMNVSTLELGDSALYLCASSLWAQGTEAFFGQGTRLTVV.

This chain uses TRBV7-9 with TRBJ2-5; D is unresolved. This CDR3 contains 13 residues. V lost 2 bases to trimming and J lost 4 bases, with 8 bases between them. Germline-derived CDR1 and CDR2 are SEHNR and FQNEAQ (reference sequence). DNA for the CDR3: TGTGCCAGCAGCTTACTAGTCCCAGAGACCCAGTACTTC. This sequence encodes CASSLLVPETQYF.

The chain carries TRBV11-2 and TRBJ2-1; D is undetermined. This CDR3 contains 15 residues. In germline, CDR1 is SGHAT, CDR2 FQNNGV. The germline V and J ends were trimmed by 5 bases and 4 bases, with 15 bases remaining between them. The CDR3 is CASSQERSIYNEQFF. The CDR3 region has the DNA TGTGCCAGCAGCCAAGAGCGCTCTATTTACAATGAGCAGTTCTTC.

V is TRBV5-5 and J is TRBJ2-7; D call uncertain. Trimming cost V 0 bases and J 4 bases, with 8 bases left between them. The CDR3 extends over 13 amino acids. Looked up from germline, CDR1 is SGHKS and CDR2 is YYEKEE (reference sequence). DNA of the CDR3: TGTGCCAGCAGCTTGGTACCGCCGTACGAGCAGTACTTC. Encoded protein: CASSLVPPYEQYF.

The genes are TRBV7-2 and TRBJ2-3; no definite D call. CDR1 and CDR2 (germline): SGHTA, FQGNSA. Deletions cut 5 bases from V and 4 bases from J, with 10 bases between. CDR3 length: 13 amino acids. The CDR3 nucleotides read TGTGCCAGCAGCGCGACAAGTGCAGATACGCAGTATTTT. Protein sequence: CASSATSADTQYF.

The rearrangement uses TRBV3-1 (or the pseudogene TRBV3-2) and TRBJ1-5; 8 nucleotides agree with TRBD1. Per the germline V gene, CDR1 is LGHDT and CDR2 is YNNKEL (reference sequence). V trimming: 0 bases; J trimming: 6 bases; junction bases outside the gene matches: 4. This CDR3 is 15 amino acids long. The CDR3 loop is CASSQDRGLGQPQHF. CDR3 nucleotide sequence: TGTGCCAGCAGCCAAGACAGGGGGCTCGGTCAGCCCCAGCATTTT.

The V gene is TRBV6-1, the J gene TRBJ2-7; D ambiguous. V shed 3 bases and J shed 2 bases, with 8 bases lying between them. This CDR3 has 13 residues. The germline CDR1 and CDR2 sequences are MNHNS and SASEGT. This CDR3 reads CASSDNPPYEQYF. In nucleotides, the CDR3 is TGTGCCAGCAGTGATAATCCGCCCTACGAGCAGTACTTC.

This clone was counted only a few times. The CDR3 here is CATSDSAIQYF. In nucleotides, the CDR3 is TGTGCCACCAGTGATTCAGCGATACAGTACTTC. J is TRBJ2-7 and V is TRBV24-1; D remains ambiguous. This CDR3 spans 11 amino acids. The V gene's germline CDR1 is KGHDR and CDR2 SFDVKD. Trimming removed 2 bases at V and 10 bases at J, with 8 bases between.

This chain connects TRBV10-3 to TRBJ2-5; 9 nucleotides agree with TRBD1. Germline V gene data show CDR1 as ENHRY and CDR2 as SYGVKD. Germline trimming cut 3 bases from V and 5 bases from J; bases unmatched to any gene: 4. This CDR3 is built from 14 residues. The CDR3 here is CAISDTGGAETQYF. The DNA for the CDR3 is TGTGCCATCAGTGATACAGGGGGCGCGGAGACCCAGTACTTC.

The chain uses TRBV9 and TRBJ2-7; D might be TRBD1 (7 bases). CDR1 is SGDLS, CDR2 YYNGEE, per germline. There are 15 residues in the CDR3. V was clipped by 2 bases and J by 4 bases, with 16 bases between them. For the CDR3, the DNA is TGTGCCAGCAGCGTCGGAGGGACAGCACTGTACGAGCAGTACTTC. This gives the protein CASSVGGTALYEQYF.

The chain uses TRBV28 and TRBJ2-1, with 8 bases fitting TRBD2. The CDR3 totals 16 residues. V lost 3 bases, J lost 7 bases, and 11 bases stayed unmatched. Germline CDR1 is MDHEN and CDR2 is SYDVKM. CDR3 residues: CASSLGGRRTSNEQFF. CDR3 nucleotides: TGTGCCAGCAGTTTGGGCGGGAGGAGAACATCGAATGAGCAGTTCTTC.

In the case of this clone: The germline gene is not matched at one end of the junction; a read error may be the cause. V usage is TRBV7-7 and J usage is TRBJ2-1; D remains unclear. The CDR3 loop spans 14 amino acids. Germline V lookup: CDR1 SSHAT, CDR2 FNYEAQ (reference sequence). CDR3 protein: CASSQDGRYNEQFF. DNA for the CDR3: TGTGCTAGCAGCCAAGATGGCAGGTACAATGAGCAGTTCTTC.

This rearrangement joins TRBV19 to TRBJ2-3; 8 nucleotides line up with TRBD1. The ends lost 5 bases at V and 3 bases at J; junction bases unmatched: 1. CDR1 LNHDA and CDR2 SQIVND come from the germline V gene (reference sequence). The CDR3 loop spans 13 amino acids. The chain's CDR3 is CASSYRGTDTQYF. For the CDR3, the DNA is TGTGCCAGTAGTTACAGGGGGACAGATACGCAGTATTTT.

The CDR3 DNA reads as TGTGCCAGCAGCGAAACGACAGGGTTGGCTTCTGGCTACACCTTC. Protein: CASSETTGLASGYTF. The V call is TRBV9, the J call TRBJ1-2; 7 nucleotides match TRBD1. Germline trimming cut 3 bases from V and 7 bases from J; bases unmatched to any gene: 12. The V gene's germline CDR1 is SGDLS and CDR2 YYNGEE. The CDR3 runs 15 residues.